This T cell receptor beta chain appears in the sequencing data of a study of CD8+CD57+ T cells in acquired aplastic anemia. Patients selected for sequencing had displayed CD8+CD57+ cell expansion by flow cytometry. In all patients, the disease was severe acquired aplastic anemia. This clonotype was found once. Its antigen is currently unknown. According to the study, genomic DNA was the template for TCR beta VDJ and CDR3 profiling. TCRdb called the reads again in MiXCR, with one record for every CDR3 protein. The table has approximately 220,000 distinct CDR3 sequences, 40% to 50% seen once. V was pared by 8 bases and J by 0 bases, with 6 bases of the junction left unmatched. Germline V gives CDR1 SGHTA, CDR2 FQGTGA. CDR3 size: 15 residues. Study results and caveats: Patients and controls had CD8+ Simpson's diversity values that were not significantly distinct. Sharing between patients and controls was observed for around 27 CD8+ CDR3 sequences.

V and J are TRBV7-3 and TRBJ1-1; 10 bases match TRBD1. The sequencing input was sorted CD4+, CD8+, or CD8+CD57+ T cells (not recorded which) from PBMCs. The receptor comes from a human donor with aplastic anemia. CDR3 protein: CASGGTGALNTEAFF. The CDR3 region has the DNA TGTGCCAGCGGGGGGACAGGGGCCCTGAACACTGAAGCTTTCTTT.